These T cell receptor beta chains were read from a single sample in a study of cytomegalovirus exposure and HLA in healthy donors. Clones were read by immunoSEQ multiplex PCR, and TCRdb kept only the in-frame ones, dropping some. Of a few hundred thousand clones in the sample, 90% were seen once. The sequencing input was PBMCs. Every receptor here comes from a woman in her 30s in good health and CMV-seronegative. Each CDR3 is given with its conserved first and last residue. The D gene is left open where the match is weak. Expanded clones are given a class, and other clones once, few, many or no size at all.

v_call: TRBV2; clone_size: NA; d_call: TRBD2; j_call: TRBJ2-5; cdr3_aa: CASRDGYSGRRGETQYF; cdr3_nt: TGTGCCAGCAGAGACGGATATAGCGGGAGAAGAGGAGAGACCCAGTACTTC
v_call: TRBV4-3; clone_size: NA; d_call: NA; j_call: TRBJ2-1; cdr3_aa: CASSQVGPNGVNEQFF; cdr3_nt: TGCGCCAGCAGCCAAGTAGGCCCCAACGGTGTCAATGAGCAGTTCTTC
v_call: TRBV9; clone_size: NA; d_call: TRBD1; j_call: TRBJ2-1; cdr3_aa: CASSVEGQGEQFF; cdr3_nt: TGTGCCAGCAGCGTAGAAGGACAGGGGGAGCAGTTCTTC
v_call: TRBV6-5; clone_size: NA; d_call: NA; j_call: TRBJ2-3; cdr3_aa: CASSYRGGDTQYF; cdr3_nt: TGTGCCAGCAGTTACCGGGGTGGGGATACGCAGTATTTT
v_call: TRBV28; clone_size: NA; d_call: TRBD1; j_call: TRBJ1-2; cdr3_aa: CASSSDYTGQLGYTF; cdr3_nt: TGTGCCAGCAGTTCTGACTACACGGGACAGCTTGGCTACACCTTC
v_call: TRBV27; clone_size: NA; d_call: NA; j_call: TRBJ2-3; cdr3_aa: CASSPILGMLGTDTQYF; cdr3_nt: TGTGCCAGCAGCCCGATTTTAGGGATGTTAGGCACAGATACGCAGTATTTT
v_call: TRBV28; clone_size: NA; d_call: TRBD1; j_call: TRBJ2-7; cdr3_aa: CASSGTGITTYEQYF; cdr3_nt: TGTGCCAGCAGTGGGACAGGGATAACGACCTACGAGCAGTACTTC
v_call: TRBV7-3; clone_size: NA; d_call: NA; j_call: TRBJ2-1; cdr3_aa: CASSLTRGNEQFF; cdr3_nt: TGTGCCAGCAGCTTAACTAGAGGCAATGAGCAGTTCTTC
v_call: TRBV28; clone_size: NA; d_call: NA; j_call: TRBJ2-3; cdr3_aa: CASSLTSHSTDTQYF; cdr3_nt: TGTGCCAGCAGCCTGACTAGTCACAGCACAGATACGCAGTATTTT
v_call: TRBV7-2; clone_size: NA; d_call: TRBD1; j_call: TRBJ1-5; cdr3_aa: CASSQRQGYSNQPQHF; cdr3_nt: TGTGCCAGCAGCCAAAGACAGGGATATAGCAATCAGCCCCAGCATTTT
v_call: TRBV5-6; clone_size: NA; d_call: NA; j_call: TRBJ2-5; cdr3_aa: CASTWGAGGETQYF; cdr3_nt: TGTGCCAGCACCTGGGGGGCAGGCGGGGAGACCCAGTACTTC
v_call: TRBV28; clone_size: NA; d_call: TRBD1; j_call: TRBJ2-7; cdr3_aa: CASRTSGQGAPYEQYF; cdr3_nt: TGTGCCAGCAGGACGTCGGGACAGGGGGCCCCCTACGAGCAGTACTTC
v_call: TRBV6-5; clone_size: NA; d_call: TRBD2; j_call: TRBJ2-3; cdr3_aa: CASSATSGSPDTQYF; cdr3_nt: TGTGCCAGCAGTGCGACTAGCGGGAGTCCGGATACGCAGTATTTT
v_call: TRBV6-5; clone_size: NA; d_call: TRBD1; j_call: TRBJ1-3; cdr3_aa: CASRPTGAGNTIYF; cdr3_nt: TGTGCCAGCAGGCCCACAGGGGCTGGAAACACCATATATTTT
v_call: TRBV7-3; clone_size: once; d_call: NA; j_call: TRBJ2-4; cdr3_aa: CASRSGGNIQYF; cdr3_nt: TGTGCCAGCAGGTCCGGGGGTAACATTCAGTACTTC